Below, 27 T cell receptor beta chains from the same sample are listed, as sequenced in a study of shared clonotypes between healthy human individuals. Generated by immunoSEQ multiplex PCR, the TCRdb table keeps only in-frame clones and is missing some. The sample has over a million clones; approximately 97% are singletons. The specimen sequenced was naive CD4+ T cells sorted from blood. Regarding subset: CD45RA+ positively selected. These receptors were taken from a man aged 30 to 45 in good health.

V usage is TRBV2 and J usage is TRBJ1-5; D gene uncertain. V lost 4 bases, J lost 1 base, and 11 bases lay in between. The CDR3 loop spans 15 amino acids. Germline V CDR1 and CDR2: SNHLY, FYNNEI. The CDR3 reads CASSGLASSNQPQHF. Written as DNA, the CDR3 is TGTGCCAGCAGTGGGTTGGCGTCGAGCAATCAGCCCCAGCATTTT.

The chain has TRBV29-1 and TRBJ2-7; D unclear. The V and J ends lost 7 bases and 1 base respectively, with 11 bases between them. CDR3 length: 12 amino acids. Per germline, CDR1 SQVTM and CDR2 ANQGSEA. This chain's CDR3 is CSGTDGSYEQYF. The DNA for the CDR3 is TGCAGCGGAACAGACGGATCCTACGAGCAGTACTTC.

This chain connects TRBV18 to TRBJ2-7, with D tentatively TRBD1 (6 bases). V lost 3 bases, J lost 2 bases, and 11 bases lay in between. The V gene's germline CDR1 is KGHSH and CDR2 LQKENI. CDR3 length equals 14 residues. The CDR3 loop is CASSPDRLTYEQYF. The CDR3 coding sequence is TGTGCCAGCTCACCCGACAGGCTAACCTACGAGCAGTACTTC.

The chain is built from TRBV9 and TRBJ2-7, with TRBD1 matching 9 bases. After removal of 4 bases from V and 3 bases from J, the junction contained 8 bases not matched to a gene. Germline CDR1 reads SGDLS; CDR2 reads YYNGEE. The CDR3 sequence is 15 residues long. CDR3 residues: CASSPGPGQGYEQYF. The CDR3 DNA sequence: TGTGCCAGCAGCCCCGGACCGGGACAGGGCTACGAGCAGTACTTC.

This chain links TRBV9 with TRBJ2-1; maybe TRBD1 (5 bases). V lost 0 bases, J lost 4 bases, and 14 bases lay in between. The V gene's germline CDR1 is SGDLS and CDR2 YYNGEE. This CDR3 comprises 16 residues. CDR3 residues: CASSVEGLVGYNEQFF. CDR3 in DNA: TGTGCCAGCAGCGTAGAGGGGCTAGTGGGGTACAATGAGCAGTTCTTC.

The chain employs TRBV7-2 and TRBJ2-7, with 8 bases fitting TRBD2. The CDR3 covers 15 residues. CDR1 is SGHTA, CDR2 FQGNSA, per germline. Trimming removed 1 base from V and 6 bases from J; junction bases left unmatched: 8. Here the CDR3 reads CASSLETSVPSEQYF. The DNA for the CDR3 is TGTGCCAGCAGCTTAGAGACTAGCGTCCCCTCCGAGCAGTACTTC.

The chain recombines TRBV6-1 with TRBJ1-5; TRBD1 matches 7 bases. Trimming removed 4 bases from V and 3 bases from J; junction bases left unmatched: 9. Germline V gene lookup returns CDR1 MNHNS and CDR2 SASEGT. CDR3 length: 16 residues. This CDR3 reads CASSVTRQGVNQPQHF. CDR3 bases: TGTGCCAGCAGTGTAACAAGACAGGGAGTCAATCAGCCCCAGCATTTT.

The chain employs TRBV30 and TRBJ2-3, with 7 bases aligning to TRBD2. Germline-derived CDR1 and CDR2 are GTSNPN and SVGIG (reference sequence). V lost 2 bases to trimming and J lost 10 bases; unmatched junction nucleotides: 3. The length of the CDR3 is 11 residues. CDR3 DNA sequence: TGTGCCTGGAGTACGGGGGGTCCGCAGTATTTT. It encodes CAWSTGGPQYF.

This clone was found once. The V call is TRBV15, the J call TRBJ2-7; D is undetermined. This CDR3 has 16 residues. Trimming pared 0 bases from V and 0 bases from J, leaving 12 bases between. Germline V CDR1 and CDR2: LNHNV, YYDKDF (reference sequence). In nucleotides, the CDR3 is TGTGCCACCAGCAGAGATGTAGGCGGAAGCTCCTACGAGCAGTACTTC. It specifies CATSRDVGGSSYEQYF.

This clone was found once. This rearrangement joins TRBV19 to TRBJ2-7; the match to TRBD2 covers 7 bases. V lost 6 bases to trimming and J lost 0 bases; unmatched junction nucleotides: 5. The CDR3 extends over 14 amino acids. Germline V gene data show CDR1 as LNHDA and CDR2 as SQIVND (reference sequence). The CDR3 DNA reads TGTGCCAGTAGGGAGGGAGGGACCTCCTACGAGCAGTACTTC. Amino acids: CASREGGTSYEQYF.

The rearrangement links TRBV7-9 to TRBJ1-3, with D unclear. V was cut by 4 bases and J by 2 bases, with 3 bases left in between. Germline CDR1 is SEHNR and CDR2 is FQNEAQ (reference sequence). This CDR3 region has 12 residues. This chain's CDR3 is CASSSPGNTIYF. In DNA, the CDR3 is TGTGCCAGCAGCTCCCCTGGAAACACCATATATTTT.

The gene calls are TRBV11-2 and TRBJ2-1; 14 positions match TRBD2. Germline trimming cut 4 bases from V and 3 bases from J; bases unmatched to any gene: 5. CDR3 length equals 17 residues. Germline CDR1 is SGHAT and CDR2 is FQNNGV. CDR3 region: CASSSGTSGRFYNEQFF. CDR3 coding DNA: TGTGCCAGCAGCTCCGGGACTAGCGGGAGATTCTACAATGAGCAGTTCTTC.

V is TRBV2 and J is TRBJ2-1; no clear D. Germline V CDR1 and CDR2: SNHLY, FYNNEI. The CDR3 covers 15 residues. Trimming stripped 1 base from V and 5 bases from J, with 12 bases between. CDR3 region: CASSEGKAGNNEQFF. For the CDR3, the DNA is TGTGCCAGCAGTGAAGGGAAGGCCGGCAACAATGAGCAGTTCTTC.

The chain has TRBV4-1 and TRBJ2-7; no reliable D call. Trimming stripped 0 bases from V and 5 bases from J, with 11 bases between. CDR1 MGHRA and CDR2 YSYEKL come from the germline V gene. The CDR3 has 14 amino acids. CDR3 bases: TGCGCCAGCAGCCAAGACCCAGACTTCGACGAGCAGTACTTC. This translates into CASSQDPDFDEQYF.

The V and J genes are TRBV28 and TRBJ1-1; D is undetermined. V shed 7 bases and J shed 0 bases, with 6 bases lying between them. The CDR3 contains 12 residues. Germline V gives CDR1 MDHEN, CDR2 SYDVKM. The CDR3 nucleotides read TGTGCCAGCAAGAGGATGAACACTGAAGCTTTCTTT. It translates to CASKRMNTEAFF.

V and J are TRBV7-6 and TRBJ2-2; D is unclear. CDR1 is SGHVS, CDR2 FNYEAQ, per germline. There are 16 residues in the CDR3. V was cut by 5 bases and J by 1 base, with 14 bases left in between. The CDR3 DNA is TGTGCCAGCAGCCCAAGGTCCTCGAAGAACACCGGGGAGCTGTTTTTT. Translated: CASSPRSSKNTGELFF.

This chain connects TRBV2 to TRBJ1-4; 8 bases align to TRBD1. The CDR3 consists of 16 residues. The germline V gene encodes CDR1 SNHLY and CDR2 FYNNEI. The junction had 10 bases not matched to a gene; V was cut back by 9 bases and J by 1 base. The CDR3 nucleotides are TGTGCCAGGGGAGGACAGGGATGGAGAACTAATGAAAAACTGTTTTTT. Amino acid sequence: CARGGQGWRTNEKLFF.

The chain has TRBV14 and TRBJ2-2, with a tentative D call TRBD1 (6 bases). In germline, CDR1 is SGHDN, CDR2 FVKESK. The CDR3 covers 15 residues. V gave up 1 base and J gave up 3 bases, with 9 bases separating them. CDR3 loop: CASSQVNRDTGELFF. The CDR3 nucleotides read TGTGCCAGCAGCCAAGTAAACAGGGACACCGGGGAGCTGTTTTTT.

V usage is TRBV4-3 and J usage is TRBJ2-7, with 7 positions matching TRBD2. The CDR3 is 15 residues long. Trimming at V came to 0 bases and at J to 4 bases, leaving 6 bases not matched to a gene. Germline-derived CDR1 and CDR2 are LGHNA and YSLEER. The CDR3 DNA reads TGCGCCAGCAGCCAAGATCGTGGGAGGGATTACGAGCAGTACTTC. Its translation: CASSQDRGRDYEQYF.

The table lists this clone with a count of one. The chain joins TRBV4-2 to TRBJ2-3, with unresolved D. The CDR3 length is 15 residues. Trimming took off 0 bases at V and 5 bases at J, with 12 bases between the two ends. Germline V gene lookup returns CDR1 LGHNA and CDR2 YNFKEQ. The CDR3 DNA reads TGTGCCAGCAGCCAAGAGGTCTCCCATCGAGATACGCAGTATTTT. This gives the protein CASSQEVSHRDTQYF.

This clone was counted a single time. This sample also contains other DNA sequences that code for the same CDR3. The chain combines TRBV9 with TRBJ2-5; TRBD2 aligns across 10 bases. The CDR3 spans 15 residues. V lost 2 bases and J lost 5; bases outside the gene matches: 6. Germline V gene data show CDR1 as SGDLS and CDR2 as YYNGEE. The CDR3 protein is CASSVVGTSVETQYF. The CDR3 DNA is TGTGCCAGCAGCGTTGTTGGGACTAGCGTCGAGACCCAGTACTTC.

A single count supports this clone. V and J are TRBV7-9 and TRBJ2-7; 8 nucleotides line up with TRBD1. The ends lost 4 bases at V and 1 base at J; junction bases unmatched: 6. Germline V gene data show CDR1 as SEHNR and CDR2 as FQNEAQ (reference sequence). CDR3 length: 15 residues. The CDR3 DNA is TGTGCCAGCAGCTCTCTCGGACAGGGTTCCTACGAGCAGTACTTC. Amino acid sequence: CASSSLGQGSYEQYF.

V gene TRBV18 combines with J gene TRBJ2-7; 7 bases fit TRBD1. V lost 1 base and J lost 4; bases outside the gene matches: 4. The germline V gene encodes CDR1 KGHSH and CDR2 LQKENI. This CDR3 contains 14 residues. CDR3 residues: CASSPLQGDYEQYF. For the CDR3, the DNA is TGTGCCAGCTCACCACTTCAGGGGGATTACGAGCAGTACTTC.

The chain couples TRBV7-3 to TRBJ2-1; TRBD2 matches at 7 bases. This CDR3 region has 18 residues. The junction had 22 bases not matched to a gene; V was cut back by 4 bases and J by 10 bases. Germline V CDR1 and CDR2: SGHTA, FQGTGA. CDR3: CASSSRPPVGLVVPEQFF. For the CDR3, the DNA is TGTGCCAGCAGCTCCCGGCCCCCGGTTGGACTAGTCGTACCCGAGCAGTTCTTC.

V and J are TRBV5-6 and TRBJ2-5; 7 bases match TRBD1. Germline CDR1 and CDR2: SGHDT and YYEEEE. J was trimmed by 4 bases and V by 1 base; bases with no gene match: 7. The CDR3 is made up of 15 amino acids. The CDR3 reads CASSLRQGVIETQYF. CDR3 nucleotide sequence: TGTGCCAGCAGCTTGAGGCAGGGGGTAATAGAGACCCAGTACTTC. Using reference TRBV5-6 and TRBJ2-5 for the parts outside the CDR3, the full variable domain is DAGVTQSPTHLIKTRGQQVTLRCSPKSGHDTVSWYQQALGQGPQFIFQYYEEEERQRGNFPDRFSGHQFPNYSSELNVNALLLGDSALYLCASSLRQGVIETQYFGPGTRLLVL.

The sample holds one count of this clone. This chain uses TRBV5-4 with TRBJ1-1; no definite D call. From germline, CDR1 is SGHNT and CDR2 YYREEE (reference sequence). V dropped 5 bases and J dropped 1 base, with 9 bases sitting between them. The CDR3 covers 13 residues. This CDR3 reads CASRPDPNTEAFF. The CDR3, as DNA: TGTGCCAGCAGACCCGACCCGAACACTGAAGCTTTCTTT.

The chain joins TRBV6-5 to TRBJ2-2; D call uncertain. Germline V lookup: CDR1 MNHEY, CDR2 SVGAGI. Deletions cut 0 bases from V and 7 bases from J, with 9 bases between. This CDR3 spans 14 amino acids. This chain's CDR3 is CASSYSLVGGELFF. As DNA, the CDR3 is TGTGCCAGCAGTTACTCCCTAGTGGGCGGGGAGCTGTTTTTT.